What follows are 11 T cell receptor beta chains derived from one specimen sequenced in a study of somatic mutations in cytotoxic T cells in rheumatoid arthritis. Generated by immunoSEQ multiplex PCR, the TCRdb table keeps only in-frame clones and is missing some. The sample includes 10,000 to 15,000 clones, about four fifths of them seen just once. Sequencing used CD8+ T cells sorted from blood. These receptors were obtained from an adult with rheumatoid arthritis.

The rearrangement joins TRBV27 to TRBJ2-2; D gene uncertain. This CDR3 comprises 12 residues. CDR1 MNHEY and CDR2 SMNVEV come from the germline V gene (reference sequence). V lost 8 bases and J lost 6, with 10 bases in between. CDR3 DNA sequence: TGTGCCAGCGCAGTACGCGCCGGGGAGCTGTTTTTT. This codes for CASAVRAGELFF.

V gene TRBV6-5 combines with J gene TRBJ2-7; 10 positions agree with TRBD2. The CDR3 extends over 14 amino acids. The trim removed 6 bases at V and 6 bases at J, leaving 8 bases unmatched. Germline lookup yields CDR1 MNHEY and CDR2 SVGAGI. For the CDR3, the DNA is TGTGCCAGCAGAGACGTAGCGGGAGGTACCGAGCAGTACTTC. Translating gives CASRDVAGGTEQYF.

This clone was recorded only once. This chain links TRBV4-1 with TRBJ1-1, with D maybe TRBD1 (5 bases). With 0 bases removed from V and 4 bases from J, the gap between germline ends came to 9 bases. Germline values: CDR1 MGHRA, CDR2 YSYEKL. The CDR3 runs to 14 residues. The CDR3 DNA reads as TGCGCCAGCAGCCAAGATCGGGGGGGCACTGAAGCTTTCTTT. Its translation: CASSQDRGGTEAFF.

The chain carries TRBV9 and TRBJ1-2, with D possibly being TRBD1 (6 bases). Trimming shortened V by 4 bases and J by 9 bases, and 19 bases separated the two germline ends. The length of the CDR3 is 14 residues. Germline V CDR1 and CDR2: SGDLS, YYNGEE. The CDR3 loop is CASSTTTGSRSYTF. DNA for the CDR3: TGTGCCAGCAGCACAACAACAGGGTCCCGGAGCTACACCTTC. Together with reference TRBV9 and TRBJ1-2, the CDR3 gives the full variable domain: DSGVTQTPKHLITATGQRVTLRCSPRSGDLSVYWYQQSLDQGLQFLIQYYNGEERAKGNILERFSAQQFPDLHSELNLSSLELGDSALYFCASSTTTGSRSYTFGSGTRLTVV.

In this sample, this clone turned up a few times. The chain uses TRBV28 and TRBJ1-5; D is unclear. The CDR3 spans 11 residues. The germline V gene has CDR1 MDHEN and CDR2 SYDVKM. V shed 6 bases and J shed 8 bases, with 8 bases lying between them. The CDR3 region is CASSTREPQHF. The CDR3 bases are TGTGCCAGCAGCACTCGGGAGCCCCAGCATTTT.

This clone has only a few counts. This chain connects TRBV5-1 to TRBJ1-2; D is unclear. The germline gives CDR1 SGHRS, CDR2 YFSETQ. This CDR3 is 13 amino acids long. V was shortened by 0 bases and J by 5 bases, with 8 bases between the two germline ends. CDR3 sequence: CASSLASPYGYTF. The DNA for the CDR3 is TGCGCCAGCAGCTTGGCGTCACCTTATGGCTACACCTTC. The full variable domain, with the rest looked up from reference TRBV5-1 and TRBJ1-2, is KAGVTQTPRYLIKTRGQQVTLSCSPISGHRSVSWYQQTPGQGLQFLFEYFSETQRNKGNFPGRFSGRQFSNSRSEMNVSTLELGDSALYLCASSLASPYGYTFGSGTRLTVV.

The J gene is TRBJ1-2, the V gene TRBV7-9, with D possibly matching TRBD1 (5 bases). Germline-derived CDR1 and CDR2 are SEHNR and FQNEAQ (reference sequence). Trimming cost V 6 bases and J 3 bases, with 11 bases left between them. The CDR3 extends over 13 amino acids. CDR3 coding DNA: TGTGCCAGCAGTGGGCTACAGGACTATGGCTACACCTTC. Translation gives CASSGLQDYGYTF. Variable domain in full (rest from reference TRBV7-9 and TRBJ1-2): DTGVSQNPRHKITKRGQNVTFRCDPISEHNRLYWYRQTLGQGPEFLTYFQNEAQLEKSRLLSDRFSAERPKGSFSTLEIQRTEQGDSAMYLCASSGLQDYGYTFGSGTRLTVV.

The gene calls are TRBV7-9 and TRBJ2-3, with 15 bases aligning to TRBD2. In germline, CDR1 is SEHNR, CDR2 FQNEAQ (reference sequence). The trim removed 2 bases at V and 6 bases at J, leaving 3 bases unmatched. There are 16 residues in the CDR3. The CDR3 region has the DNA TGTGCCAGCAGCTTACCAGGACTAGCGGGAGGGGATACGCAGTATTTT. Its protein product is CASSLPGLAGGDTQYF.

The CDR3 nucleotides read TGTGCCAGCAGTGAAGAGGTGGGGTCCTACTATGGCTACACCTTC. Protein: CASSEEVGSYYGYTF. The chain joins TRBV6-1 to TRBJ1-2; unclear D gene. Germline V lookup: CDR1 MNHNS, CDR2 SASEGT. V was pared by 1 base and J by 3 bases, with 12 bases between. There are 15 residues in the CDR3.

This chain connects TRBV5-1 to TRBJ2-1; TRBD2 agrees at 15 bases. J was trimmed by 2 bases and V by 4 bases; bases with no gene match: 4. CDR1 and CDR2 (germline): SGHRS, YFSETQ. This CDR3 has 17 amino acids. CDR3 in amino acids: CASSRGLAGGTYNEQFF. CDR3 DNA: TGCGCCAGCAGCAGGGGACTAGCGGGAGGTACCTACAATGAGCAGTTCTTC.

The V call is TRBV30, the J call TRBJ2-1; D unclear. There are 13 residues in the CDR3. V was cut by 4 bases and J by 15 bases, with 22 bases left in between. In germline, CDR1 is GTSNPN, CDR2 SVGIG (reference sequence). The CDR3 loop is CAWITYDRLSPFF. CDR3 bases: TGTGCCTGGATAACGTACGACCGCCTAAGTCCGTTCTTC.